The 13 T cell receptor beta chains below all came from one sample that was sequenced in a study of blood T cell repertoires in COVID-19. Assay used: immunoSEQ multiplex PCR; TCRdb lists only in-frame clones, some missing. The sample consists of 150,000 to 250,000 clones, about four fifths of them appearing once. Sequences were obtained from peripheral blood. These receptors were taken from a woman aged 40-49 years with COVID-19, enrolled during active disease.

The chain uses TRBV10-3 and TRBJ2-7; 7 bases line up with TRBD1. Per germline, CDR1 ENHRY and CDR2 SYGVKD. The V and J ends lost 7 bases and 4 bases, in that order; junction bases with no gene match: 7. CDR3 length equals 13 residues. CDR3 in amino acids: CAITPGQTYEQYF. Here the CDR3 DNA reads TGTGCCATCACTCCGGGACAGACTTACGAGCAGTACTTC.

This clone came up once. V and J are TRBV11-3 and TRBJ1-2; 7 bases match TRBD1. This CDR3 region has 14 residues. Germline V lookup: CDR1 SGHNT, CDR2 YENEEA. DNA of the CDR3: TGTGCGTGGGGGCACAGGGGCCATAACTATGGCTACACCTTC. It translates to CAWGHRGHNYGYTF. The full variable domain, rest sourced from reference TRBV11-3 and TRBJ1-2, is EAGVVQSPRYKIIEKKQPVAFWCNPISGHNTLYWYLQNLGQGPELLIRYENEEAVDDSQLPKDRFSAERLKGVDSTLKIQPAELGDSAVYLCAWGHRGHNYGYTFGSGTRLTVV.

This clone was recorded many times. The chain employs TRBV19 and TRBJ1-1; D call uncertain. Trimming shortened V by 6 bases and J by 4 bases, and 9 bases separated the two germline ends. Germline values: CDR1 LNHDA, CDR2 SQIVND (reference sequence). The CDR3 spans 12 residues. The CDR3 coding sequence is TGTGCCAGTAGGGTAAGGAGCACTGAAGCTTTCTTT. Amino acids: CASRVRSTEAFF.

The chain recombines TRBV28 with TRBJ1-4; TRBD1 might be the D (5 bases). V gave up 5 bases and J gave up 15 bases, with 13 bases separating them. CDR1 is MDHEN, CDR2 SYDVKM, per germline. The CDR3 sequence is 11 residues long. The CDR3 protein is CASSRLGEVFF. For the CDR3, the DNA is TGTGCCAGCAGTCGTCTGGGGGAGGTGTTTTTT.

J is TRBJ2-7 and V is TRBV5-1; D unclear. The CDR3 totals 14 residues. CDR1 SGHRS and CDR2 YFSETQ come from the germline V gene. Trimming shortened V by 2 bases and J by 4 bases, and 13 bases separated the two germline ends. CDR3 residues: CASSLGGYGYEQYF. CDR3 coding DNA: TGCGCCAGCAGCTTAGGTGGGTACGGGTACGAGCAGTACTTC.

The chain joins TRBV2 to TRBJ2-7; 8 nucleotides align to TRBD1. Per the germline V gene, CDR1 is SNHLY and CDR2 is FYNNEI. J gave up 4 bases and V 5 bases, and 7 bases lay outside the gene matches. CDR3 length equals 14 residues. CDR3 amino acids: CASSRTGRAYEQYF. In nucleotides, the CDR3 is TGTGCCAGCAGTCGGACAGGGAGAGCTTACGAGCAGTACTTC. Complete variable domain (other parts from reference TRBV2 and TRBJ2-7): EPEVTQTPSHQVTQMGQEVILRCVPISNHLYFYWYRQILGQKVEFLVSFYNNEISEKSEIFDDQFSVERPDGSNFTLKIRSTKLEDSAMYFCASSRTGRAYEQYFGPGTRLTVT.

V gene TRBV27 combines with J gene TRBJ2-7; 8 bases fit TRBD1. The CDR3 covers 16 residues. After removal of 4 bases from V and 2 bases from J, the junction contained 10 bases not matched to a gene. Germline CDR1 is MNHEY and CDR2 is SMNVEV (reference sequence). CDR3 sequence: CASSYRATGVAYEQYF. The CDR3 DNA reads TGTGCCAGCAGTTATCGCGCGACAGGGGTAGCCTACGAGCAGTACTTC.

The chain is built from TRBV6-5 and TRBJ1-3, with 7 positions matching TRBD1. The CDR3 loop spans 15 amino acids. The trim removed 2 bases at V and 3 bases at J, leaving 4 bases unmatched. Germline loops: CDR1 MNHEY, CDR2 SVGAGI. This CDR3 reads CASSYRGRFGNTIYF. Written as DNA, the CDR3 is TGTGCCAGCAGTTACAGGGGGCGATTTGGAAACACCATATATTTT.

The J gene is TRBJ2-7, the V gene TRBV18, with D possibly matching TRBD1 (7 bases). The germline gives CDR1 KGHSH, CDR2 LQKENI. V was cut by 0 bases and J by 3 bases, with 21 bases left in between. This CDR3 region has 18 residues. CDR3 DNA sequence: TGTGCCAGCTCACCACCGGTGAAGGGTCTGCAGGGGGGCTACGAGCAGTACTTC. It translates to CASSPPVKGLQGGYEQYF.

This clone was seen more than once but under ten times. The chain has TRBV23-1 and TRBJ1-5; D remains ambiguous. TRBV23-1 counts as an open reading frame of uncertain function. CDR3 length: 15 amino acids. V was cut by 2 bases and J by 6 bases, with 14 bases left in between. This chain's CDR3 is CASSQAKNKRQPQHF. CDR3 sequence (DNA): TGCGCCAGCAGTCAAGCAAAGAACAAGCGTCAGCCCCAGCATTTT.

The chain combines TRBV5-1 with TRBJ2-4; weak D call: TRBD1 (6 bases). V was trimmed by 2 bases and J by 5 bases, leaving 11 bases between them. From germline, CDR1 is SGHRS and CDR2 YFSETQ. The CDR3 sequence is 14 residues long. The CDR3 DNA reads TGCGCCAGCAGCTTAAGTGAGGGGGAAAACATTCAGTACTTC. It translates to CASSLSEGENIQYF.

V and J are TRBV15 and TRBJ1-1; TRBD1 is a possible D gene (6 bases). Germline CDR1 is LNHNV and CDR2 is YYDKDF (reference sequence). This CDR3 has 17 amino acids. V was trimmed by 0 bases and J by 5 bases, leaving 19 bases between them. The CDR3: CATSRDPAGAGGTEAFF. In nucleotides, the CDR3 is TGTGCCACCAGCAGAGACCCAGCGGGGGCTGGGGGGACTGAAGCTTTCTTT.

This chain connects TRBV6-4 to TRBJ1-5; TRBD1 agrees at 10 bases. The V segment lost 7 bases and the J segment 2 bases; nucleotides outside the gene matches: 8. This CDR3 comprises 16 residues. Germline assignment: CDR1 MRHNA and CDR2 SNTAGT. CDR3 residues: CASTARQGAGNQPQHF. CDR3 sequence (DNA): TGTGCCAGCACTGCACGACAGGGGGCAGGCAATCAGCCCCAGCATTTT.